This passage covers 4 T cell receptor beta chains from one sample sequenced in a study of blood T cell repertoires in COVID-19. Some clones are missing from TCRdb's copy, which holds only in-frame ones; the method was immunoSEQ multiplex PCR. The repertoire holds 95,000 to 120,000 clones, with 75% to 90% as singletons. The specimen was peripheral blood. These receptors all come from an older woman with COVID-19, enrolled during active disease.

This sequence joins TRBV10-3 and TRBJ2-7; D gene uncertain. Germline CDR1 is ENHRY and CDR2 is SYGVKD. This CDR3 is built from 10 residues. Trimming pared 5 bases from V and 3 bases from J, leaving 2 bases between. This chain's CDR3 is CAISRYEQYF. In DNA, the CDR3 is TGTGCCATCAGTCGCTACGAGCAGTACTTC.

The chain links TRBV7-3 to TRBJ1-2; 9 nucleotides match TRBD1. The CDR3 is 14 residues long. J gave up 2 bases and V 4 bases, and 2 bases lay outside the gene matches. Germline values: CDR1 SGHTA, CDR2 FQGTGA. CDR3 loop: CASSSGQGNYGYTF. The CDR3 DNA follows: TGTGCCAGCAGCTCGGGACAGGGAAACTATGGCTACACCTTC.

This clone has only one observation. This chain connects TRBV18 to TRBJ1-2; D perhaps matches TRBD1 (6 bases). The CDR3 is made up of 14 amino acids. Germline loops: CDR1 KGHSH, CDR2 LQKENI. V was clipped by 5 bases and J by 6 bases, with 16 bases between them. CDR3 amino acids: CASSRQAEWDGYTF. The DNA of the CDR3 is TGTGCCAGCTCAAGACAGGCCGAATGGGATGGCTACACCTTC. The variable domain in full, with the rest retrieved from reference TRBV18 and TRBJ1-2, is NAGVMQNPRHLVRRRGQEARLRCSPMKGHSHVYWYRQLPEEGLKFMVYLQKENIIDESGMPKERFSAEFPKEGPSILRIQQVVRGDSAAYFCASSRQAEWDGYTFGSGTRLTVV.

This clone was detected once. The chain employs TRBV4-1 and TRBJ2-3; maybe TRBD2 (7 bases). V lost 1 base to trimming and J lost 6 bases, with 20 bases between them. The CDR3 totals 17 residues. The germline CDR1 and CDR2 sequences are MGHRA and YSYEKL. The CDR3 reads CASSQVSPGGAGDTQYF. Written as DNA, the CDR3 is TGCGCCAGCAGCCAAGTCTCCCCGGGGGGCGCGGGGGATACGCAGTATTTT.